This TCR beta chain is drawn from a study of cytomegalovirus exposure and HLA in healthy donors. General observations from the study: In vitro data verified a few CMV-associated chains as specific for CMV antigens. Earlier analysis yielded a pattern in which most TCR beta V segments were productive about 87% or about 30% of the time.

PCR was performed using 60 Vbeta and 13 Jbeta primers. Sequenced by immunoSEQ multiplex PCR; TCRdb stores in-frame clones only, minus some. Of about 120,000 clones in the sample, over 9.5% were seen once. The CDR3 extends over 16 amino acids. J gave up 4 bases and V 9 bases, and 12 bases lay outside the gene matches. CDR1 KGHSH and CDR2 LQKENI come from the germline V gene. To note about this clone: As yet, its antigen is unknown.

The sample comprised PBMCs. This receptor was obtained from a woman aged 18-30 years in good health and CMV-seropositive. The V call is TRBV18, the J call TRBJ2-3; 11 nucleotides agree with TRBD1. In DNA, the CDR3 is TGTGCCAGTGGGCGATGGACAGGGGGCGTATCAGATACGCAGTATTTT. This gives the protein CASGRWTGGVSDTQYF.